The rows below give T cell receptor beta chains drawn from one sample of a study of blood T cell repertoires in COVID-19. The assay was immunoSEQ multiplex PCR, and TCRdb's table has in-frame clones only and misses some. The table records under 65,000 clones, approximately 90% of them present only once. The sample comprised peripheral blood. These receptors were obtained from a man aged 55 to 70 with acute or convalescent COVID-19. The CDR3 runs from the conserved cysteine through the conserved F or W. D genes are given only for firm matches. Rows may omit the clone size; those that give it use once, few, many or a size class.

D gene | J gene | V gene | clone size | CDR3 DNA | CDR3 protein
- | TRBJ1-5 | TRBV6-2/TRBV6-3 | - | TGTGCCAGCAGTTTTACCAGCGCTCAGCCCCAGCATTTT | CASSFTSAQPQHF
TRBD1 | TRBJ1-4 | TRBV5-4 | - | TGTGCCAGCAGCTCTGACAGGGCGAGTGAAAAACTGTTTTTT | CASSSDRASEKLFF
- | TRBJ1-6 | TRBV28 | - | TGTGCCAGCACCTTGGCGGGGAAATATTCACCCCTCCACTTT | CASTLAGKYSPLHF
TRBD1 | TRBJ1-1 | TRBV11-1 | - | TGTGCCAGCAGCAGGGGACAGTACACTGAAGCTTTCTTT | CASSRGQYTEAFF
- | TRBJ1-2 | TRBV20-1 | - | TGCAGTGCCGGCTCGGGCTATGGCTACACCTTC | CSAGSGYGYTF
TRBD1 | TRBJ1-1 | TRBV10-3 | - | TGTGCCATCAGTGACTCCCAGGGGGAGTACACTGAAGCTTTCTTT | CAISDSQGEYTEAFF
TRBD2 | TRBJ2-5 | TRBV27 | - | TGTGCCAGCAGTTTGATCGCGGGAGGGCCGGGGGAGACCCAGTACTTC | CASSLIAGGPGETQYF
- | TRBJ2-7 | TRBV6-6 | - | TGTGCCAGCAGTCGGGACGGGATTTCCTACGAGCAGTACTTC | CASSRDGISYEQYF
- | TRBJ1-5 | TRBV9 | - | TGTGCCAGCAGCATCGACAGCGCCAATCAGCCCCAGCATTTT | CASSIDSANQPQHF
- | TRBJ2-3 | TRBV2 | - | TGTGCCAGCAGAGAGGTGGGAGGCACAGATACGCAGTATTTT | CASREVGGTDTQYF
TRBD1 | TRBJ1-4 | TRBV28 | - | TGTGCCAGCAGCCCTGGACAGGGTTGGGAAAAACTGTTTTTT | CASSPGQGWEKLFF
- | TRBJ2-3 | TRBV21-1 | - | TGTGCCAGCGGAGGACTAGCGGAAGGGGCCACAGATACGCAGTATTTT | CASGGLAEGATDTQYF
TRBD1 | TRBJ1-5 | TRBV19 | - | TGTGCCAGTAGTATAGGGTGGGGACAGGGGCAAATTAGCAATCAGCCCCAGCATTTT | CASSIGWGQGQISNQPQHF
TRBD1 | TRBJ1-5 | TRBV24-1 | - | TGTGCCACCAGTGTAGGACAGGGGAATCAGCCCCAGCATTTT | CATSVGQGNQPQHF
TRBD1 | TRBJ1-2 | TRBV7-9 | - | TGTGCCAGCAGCGCCCGACAGGGTAAAGGAGGCTACACCTTC | CASSARQGKGGYTF
TRBD1 | TRBJ2-7 | TRBV11-3 | - | TGTGCCAGCAGCTTCCCGAGACAGGGCCCGTACGAGCAGTACTTC | CASSFPRQGPYEQYF
TRBD1 | TRBJ1-6 | TRBV19 | - | TGTGCCAGTAGTATAGTGGCAGGGGGATATAATTCACCCCTCCACTTT | CASSIVAGGYNSPLHF
TRBD1 | TRBJ1-1 | TRBV12-5 | - | TGTGCTAGTGGTTCGCAGGGGGCCACTGAAGCTTTCTTT | CASGSQGATEAFF
TRBD1 | TRBJ2-7 | TRBV28 | - | TGTGCCAGCAGCCTAACAGGGGTGCGCCCTTACGAGCAGTACTTC | CASSLTGVRPYEQYF
- | TRBJ1-6 | TRBV7-9 | - | TGTGCCAGCAGCTTACGTCCGGGGGATTCACCCCTCCACTTT | CASSLRPGDSPLHF
- | TRBJ2-3 | TRBV4-2 | - | TGTGCCAGCAGCCAAGAGTCTTTGACGGGAGTGGGCACAGATACGCAGTATTTT | CASSQESLTGVGTDTQYF
- | TRBJ2-7 | TRBV19 | - | TGTGCCAGTAGCGCCATTGACAGGCGAGACGAGCAGTACTTC | CASSAIDRRDEQYF
TRBD1 | TRBJ2-3 | TRBV7-7 | - | TGTGCTAGCAGCTTAGGGGACAGAGAATCGGATACGCAGTATTTT | CASSLGDRESDTQYF
- | TRBJ2-1 | TRBV7-7 | - | TGTGCTAGCAGTTCCCTAACGGGCTCCTACAATGAGCAGTTCTTC | CASSSLTGSYNEQFF
TRBD2 | TRBJ2-5 | TRBV10-1 | - | TGCGCCAGCAGTGAGTCGACTCGGACTAGCGGGGAACGGGCCCAGTACTTC | CASSESTRTSGERAQYF
- | TRBJ2-5 | TRBV9 | - | TGTGCCAGCAGCCGCGCCACGGGCCCACCGGGGAAGACCCAGTACTTC | CASSRATGPPGKTQYF
- | TRBJ1-2 | TRBV28 | - | TGTGCCACCCTAAAAGAGGCTGCGGGCTACACCTTC | CATLKEAAGYTF
TRBD1 | TRBJ2-1 | TRBV7-3 | - | TGTGCCAGCAGCCCCGGGACAGGGGTCTACAATGAGCAGTTCTTC | CASSPGTGVYNEQFF
- | TRBJ1-2 | TRBV30 | - | TGTGCCTGGAGTGGACAGTCCTATGGCTACACCTTC | CAWSGQSYGYTF
- | TRBJ2-7 | TRBV5-1 | - | TGCGCCAGCAGCTCCACTTTGGAGGCCTGGAAGCAGTACTTC | CASSSTLEAWKQYF
TRBD2 | TRBJ2-3 | TRBV5-4 | once | TGTGCCAGCAGCTTGGAGGGACTAGCGGCCTGGGGAGATACGCAGTATTTT | CASSLEGLAAWGDTQYF
- | TRBJ2-1 | TRBV6-5 | - | TGTGCCAGCATCGACATGGGTGAGCAGTTCTTC | CASIDMGEQFF
TRBD2 | TRBJ2-2 | TRBV5-4 | - | TGTGCCAGCAGCCTCGGGACTAGCTGGGACGGGGAGCTGTTTTTT | CASSLGTSWDGELFF
- | TRBJ2-2 | TRBV12-5 | - | TGTGCTAGTGGTTTGGTGAGAGGGCAGGCCGGGGAGCTGTTTTTT | CASGLVRGQAGELFF
- | TRBJ2-6 | TRBV9 | - | TGTGCCAGCAGCGTAGCGACAGGAGCCGGGGCCAACGTCCTGACTTTC | CASSVATGAGANVLTF
TRBD1 | TRBJ2-1 | TRBV5-4 | once | TGTGCCAGCAGCTTGGTGGGACAGGGTCCATGGCAGTTCTTC | CASSLVGQGPWQFF
- | TRBJ1-1 | TRBV3-1/TRBV3-2 | - | TGTGCCAGCAGCCAAGATGGAGTAGAAACAGGGCCGAGCACTGAAGCTTTCTTT | CASSQDGVETGPSTEAFF
TRBD1 | TRBJ2-7 | TRBV28 | once | TGTGCCAGCAGTTTTAGGACAGGGGGTTACGAGCAGTACTTC | CASSFRTGGYEQYF
- | TRBJ1-2 | TRBV30 | once | TGTGCCTGGAGTGTAAAACGGCAGGGAGGTAACTATGGCTACACCTTC | CAWSVKRQGGNYGYTF
TRBD1 | TRBJ1-5 | TRBV6-1 | - | TGTGCCAGCAGTGAAGCGCAGGGGGGACCGGATCAGCCCCAGCATTTT | CASSEAQGGPDQPQHF
- | TRBJ1-5 | TRBV21-1 | once | TGTGCCTACCCTCGGGGGACCCAGTGTAATCAGCCCCAGCATTTT | CAYPRGTQCNQPQHF
TRBD1 | TRBJ2-1 | TRBV5-4 | - | TGTGCCAGCAGCTTAAGACAGGGCTCCTTGAATGAGCAGTTCTTC | CASSLRQGSLNEQFF
- | TRBJ2-3 | TRBV5-1 | - | TGCGCCAGCAGCTTGGGGGTAGGGGCTGATACGCAGTATTTT | CASSLGVGADTQYF
TRBD1 | TRBJ2-7 | TRBV19 | - | TGTGCCAGTAGTCCACCGGGACAGGGGCACTACGAGCAGTACTTC | CASSPPGQGHYEQYF